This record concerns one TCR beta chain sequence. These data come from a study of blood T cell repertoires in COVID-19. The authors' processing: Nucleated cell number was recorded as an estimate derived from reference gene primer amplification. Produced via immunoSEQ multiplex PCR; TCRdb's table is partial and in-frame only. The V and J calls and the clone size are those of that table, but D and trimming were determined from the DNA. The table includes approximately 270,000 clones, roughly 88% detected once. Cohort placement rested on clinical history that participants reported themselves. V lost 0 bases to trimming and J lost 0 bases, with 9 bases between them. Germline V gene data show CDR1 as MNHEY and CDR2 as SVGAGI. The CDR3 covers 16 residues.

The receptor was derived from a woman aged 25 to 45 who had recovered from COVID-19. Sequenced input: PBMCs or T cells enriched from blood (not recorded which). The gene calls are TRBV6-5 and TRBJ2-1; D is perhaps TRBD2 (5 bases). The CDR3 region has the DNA TGTGCCAGCAGTTACTCCGGGCGGGTCTCCTACAATGAGCAGTTCTTC. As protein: CASSYSGRVSYNEQFF.